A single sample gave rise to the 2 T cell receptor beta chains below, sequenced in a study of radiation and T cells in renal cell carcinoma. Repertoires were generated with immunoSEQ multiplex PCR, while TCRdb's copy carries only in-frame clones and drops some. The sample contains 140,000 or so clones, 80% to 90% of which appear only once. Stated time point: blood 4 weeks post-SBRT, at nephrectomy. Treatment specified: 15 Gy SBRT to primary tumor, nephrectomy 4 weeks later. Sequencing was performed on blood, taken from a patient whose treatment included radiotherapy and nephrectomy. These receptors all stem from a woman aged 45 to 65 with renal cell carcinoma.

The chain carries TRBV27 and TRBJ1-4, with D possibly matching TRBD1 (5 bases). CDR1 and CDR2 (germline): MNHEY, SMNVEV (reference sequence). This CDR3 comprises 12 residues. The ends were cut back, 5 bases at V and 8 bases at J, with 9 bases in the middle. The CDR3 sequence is CASSRGGEKLFF. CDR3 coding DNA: TGTGCCAGCAGTCGGGGGGGAGAAAAACTGTTTTTT.

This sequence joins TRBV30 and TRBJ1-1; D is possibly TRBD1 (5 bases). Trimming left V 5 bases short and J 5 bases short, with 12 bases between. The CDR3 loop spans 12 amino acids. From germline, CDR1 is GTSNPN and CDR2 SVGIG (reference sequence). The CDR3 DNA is TGTGCCTGGGCCAGGGAGGAAACTGAAGCTTTCTTT. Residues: CAWAREETEAFF.